Each of the 8 T cell receptor beta chains below was sequenced from the same sample in a study of control samples from healthy donors and cancer patients. Clones were read by immunoSEQ multiplex PCR, and TCRdb kept only the in-frame ones, dropping some. The sample has under 90,000 clones, around 92% seen once; the top ten hold almost 6%. Input material: blood. Every receptor here comes from a woman aged 60-75 years in good health.

The chain employs TRBV5-4 and TRBJ2-3; D may be TRBD2 (6 bases). Germline CDR1 SGHNT, CDR2 YYREEE (reference sequence). The CDR3 has 16 amino acids. V lost 0 bases and J 3 bases, leaving 14 bases between the germline ends. In DNA, the CDR3 is TGTGCCAGCAGCTTGGTAACGGGAGCGAAGACAGATACGCAGTATTTT. Translating gives CASSLVTGAKTDTQYF.

This sequence joins TRBV18 and TRBJ1-6; 7 bases fit TRBD1. This CDR3 spans 17 amino acids. The germline CDR1 and CDR2 sequences are KGHSH and LQKENI. Germline trimming cut 3 bases from V and 0 bases from J; bases unmatched to any gene: 5. The CDR3 DNA follows: TGTGCCAGCTCACCGGACAGGCAAAGCTCCTATAATTCACCCCTCCACTTT. Its translation is CASSPDRQSSYNSPLHF.

V gene TRBV5-1 combines with J gene TRBJ2-3; D remains unclear. V lost 1 base and J lost 1, with 10 bases in between. The CDR3 covers 15 residues. Germline CDR1 is SGHRS and CDR2 is YFSETQ. DNA of the CDR3: TGCGCCAGCAGCTTGAGGTCTCCACGCACAGATACGCAGTATTTT. It is translated as CASSLRSPRTDTQYF. Filled out from reference TRBV5-1 and TRBJ2-3, the complete variable domain reads KAGVTQTPRYLIKTRGQQVTLSCSPISGHRSVSWYQQTPGQGLQFLFEYFSETQRNKGNFPGRFSGRQFSNSRSEMNVSTLELGDSALYLCASSLRSPRTDTQYFGPGTRLTVL.

This chain links TRBV27 with TRBJ1-2; 7 nucleotides align to TRBD1. Germline assignment: CDR1 MNHEY and CDR2 SMNVEV (reference sequence). The CDR3 runs to 13 residues. The trim removed 6 bases at V and 4 bases at J, leaving 5 bases unmatched. CDR3 in amino acids: CASSPQGLYGYTF. DNA for the CDR3: TGTGCCAGCAGCCCACAGGGGCTCTATGGCTACACCTTC.

The chain has TRBV4-1 and TRBJ2-3; D gene unclear. The V and J ends lost 4 bases and 2 bases respectively, with 10 bases between them. Germline V gene lookup returns CDR1 MGHRA and CDR2 YSYEKL. The CDR3 contains 14 residues. This chain's CDR3 is CASSLSPDTDTQYF. DNA for the CDR3: TGCGCCAGCAGCCTTTCGCCCGACACAGATACGCAGTATTTT.

This chain connects TRBV5-1 to TRBJ2-5; 7 bases map to TRBD2. The CDR3 extends over 16 amino acids. Germline CDR1 SGHRS, CDR2 YFSETQ. V was pared by 0 bases and J by 4 bases, with 9 bases of the junction left unmatched. CDR3 nucleotides: TGCGCCAGCAGCTTGGGCCTAGCGGACGCCATAGAGACCCAGTACTTC. Encoded protein: CASSLGLADAIETQYF. Supplemented by reference TRBV5-1 and TRBJ2-5, the full variable domain reads KAGVTQTPRYLIKTRGQQVTLSCSPISGHRSVSWYQQTPGQGLQFLFEYFSETQRNKGNFPGRFSGRQFSNSRSEMNVSTLELGDSALYLCASSLGLADAIETQYFGPGTRLLVL.

In this sample, this clone turned up once. J is TRBJ2-7 and V is TRBV28; TRBD2 might be the D (5 bases). The CDR3 length is 15 residues. V dropped 6 bases and J dropped 2 bases, with 17 bases sitting between them. The V gene's germline CDR1 is MDHEN and CDR2 SYDVKM. In nucleotides, the CDR3 is TGTGCCAGCAGCCCCTACGGGAATGGCGCCTACGAGCAGTACTTC. Protein product: CASSPYGNGAYEQYF.

The chain has TRBV19 and TRBJ2-3; maybe TRBD1 (6 bases). Germline V gene sequence: CDR1 LNHDA, CDR2 SQIVND (reference sequence). V was pared by 3 bases and J by 0 bases, with 16 bases between. The CDR3 is 17 amino acids. As DNA, the CDR3 is TGTGCCAGTAGTATTTTTTGGACAGCCCTTAGCACAGATACGCAGTATTTT. Translated, it gives CASSIFWTALSTDTQYF.